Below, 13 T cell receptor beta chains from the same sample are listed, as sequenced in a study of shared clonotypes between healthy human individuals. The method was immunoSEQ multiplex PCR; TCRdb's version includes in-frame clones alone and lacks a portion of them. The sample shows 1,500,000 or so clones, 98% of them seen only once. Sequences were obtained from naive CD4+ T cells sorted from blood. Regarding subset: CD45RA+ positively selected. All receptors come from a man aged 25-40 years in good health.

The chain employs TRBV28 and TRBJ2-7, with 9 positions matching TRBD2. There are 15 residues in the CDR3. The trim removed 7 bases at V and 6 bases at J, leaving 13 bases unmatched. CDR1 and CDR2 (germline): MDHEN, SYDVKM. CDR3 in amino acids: CASTGPGTSFTEQYF. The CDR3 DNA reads TGTGCCAGCACCGGCCCCGGGACTAGCTTTACCGAGCAGTACTTC.

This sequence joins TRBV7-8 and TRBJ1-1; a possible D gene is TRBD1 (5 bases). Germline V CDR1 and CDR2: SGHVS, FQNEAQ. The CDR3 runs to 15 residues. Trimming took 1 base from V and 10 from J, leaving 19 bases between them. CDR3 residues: CASSLGARPGLAAFF. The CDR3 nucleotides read TGTGCCAGCAGCTTAGGGGCCCGGCCAGGGCTCGCAGCTTTCTTT.

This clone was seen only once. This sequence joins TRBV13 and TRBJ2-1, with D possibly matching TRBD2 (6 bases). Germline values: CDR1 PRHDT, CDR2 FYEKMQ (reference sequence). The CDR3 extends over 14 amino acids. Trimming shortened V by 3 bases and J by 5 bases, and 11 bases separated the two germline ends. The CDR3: CASSFRLVDNEQFF. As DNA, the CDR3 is TGTGCCAGCAGCTTTCGACTAGTCGACAATGAGCAGTTCTTC.

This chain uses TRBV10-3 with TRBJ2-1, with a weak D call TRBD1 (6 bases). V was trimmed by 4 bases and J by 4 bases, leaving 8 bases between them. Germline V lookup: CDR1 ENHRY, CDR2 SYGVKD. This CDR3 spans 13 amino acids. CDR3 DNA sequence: TGTGCCATCAGTGGGACAGTTTACAATGAGCAGTTCTTC. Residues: CAISGTVYNEQFF.

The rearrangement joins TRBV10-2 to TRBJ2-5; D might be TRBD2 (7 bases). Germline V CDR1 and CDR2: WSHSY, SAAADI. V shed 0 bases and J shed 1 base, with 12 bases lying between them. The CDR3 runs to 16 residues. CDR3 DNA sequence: TGCGCCAGCAGTGAGTCGAAGGGGGGGGTCCAAGAGACCCAGTACTTC. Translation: CASSESKGGVQETQYF.

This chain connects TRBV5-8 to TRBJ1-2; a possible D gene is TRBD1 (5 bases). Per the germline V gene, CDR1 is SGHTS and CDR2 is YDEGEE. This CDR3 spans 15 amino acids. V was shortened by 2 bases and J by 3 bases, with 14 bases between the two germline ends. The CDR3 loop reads CASSFNPGTDYGYTF. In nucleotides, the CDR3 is TGTGCCAGCAGCTTTAATCCGGGGACGGACTATGGCTACACCTTC. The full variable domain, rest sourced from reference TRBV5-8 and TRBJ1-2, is EAGVTQSPTHLIKTRGQQATLRCSPISGHTSVYWYQQALGLGLQFLLWYDEGEERNRGNFPPRFSGRQFPNYSSELNVNALELEDSALYLCASSFNPGTDYGYTFGSGTRLTVV.

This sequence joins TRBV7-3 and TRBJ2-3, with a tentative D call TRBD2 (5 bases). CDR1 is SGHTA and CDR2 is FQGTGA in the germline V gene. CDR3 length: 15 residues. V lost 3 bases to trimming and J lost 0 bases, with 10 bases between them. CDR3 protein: CASSFFGKSTDTQYF. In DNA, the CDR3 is TGTGCCAGCAGCTTCTTCGGGAAAAGCACAGATACGCAGTATTTT.

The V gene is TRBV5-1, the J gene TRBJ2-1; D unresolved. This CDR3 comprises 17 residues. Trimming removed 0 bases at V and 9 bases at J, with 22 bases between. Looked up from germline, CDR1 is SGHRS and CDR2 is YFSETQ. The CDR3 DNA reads TGCGCCAGCAGCTTGGACGTGGGCTTGTATAGCATCGGTGAGCAGTTCTTC. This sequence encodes CASSLDVGLYSIGEQFF.

As DNA, the CDR3 is TGCAGTGCTAGGGGGACGGAGACCCAGTACTTC. Protein: CSARGTETQYF. This chain joins TRBV20-1 and TRBJ2-5; D is tentatively TRBD1 or TRBD2 (5 bases each). Germline values: CDR1 DFQATT, CDR2 SNEGSKA (reference sequence). V dropped 3 bases and J dropped 5 bases, with 7 bases sitting between them. CDR3 length equals 11 residues.

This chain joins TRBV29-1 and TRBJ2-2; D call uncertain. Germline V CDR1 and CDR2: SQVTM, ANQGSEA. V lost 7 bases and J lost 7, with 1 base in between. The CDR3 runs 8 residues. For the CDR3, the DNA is TGCAGCGGCGGGGAGCTGTTTTTT. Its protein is CSGGELFF.

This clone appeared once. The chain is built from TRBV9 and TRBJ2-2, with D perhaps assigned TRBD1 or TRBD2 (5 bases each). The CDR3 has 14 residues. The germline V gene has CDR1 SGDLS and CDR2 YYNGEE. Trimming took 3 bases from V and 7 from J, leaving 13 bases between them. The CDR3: CASSAGPANGELFF. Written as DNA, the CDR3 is TGTGCCAGCAGCGCGGGACCTGCCAACGGGGAGCTGTTTTTT.

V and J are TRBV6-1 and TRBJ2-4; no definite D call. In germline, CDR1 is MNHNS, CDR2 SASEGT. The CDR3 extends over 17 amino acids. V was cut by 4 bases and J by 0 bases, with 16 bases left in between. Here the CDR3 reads CASSAAPTPLAKNIQYF. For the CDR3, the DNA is TGTGCCAGCAGTGCGGCCCCAACACCTCTAGCCAAAAACATTCAGTACTTC.

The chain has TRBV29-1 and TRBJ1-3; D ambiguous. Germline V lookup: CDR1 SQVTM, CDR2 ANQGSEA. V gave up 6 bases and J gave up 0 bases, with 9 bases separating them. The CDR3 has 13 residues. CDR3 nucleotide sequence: TGCAGCGTGGAACCCTACTCTGGAAACACCATATATTTT. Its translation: CSVEPYSGNTIYF.